This is a list of T cell receptor beta chains from one sample in a study of T cell changes during pregnancy in multiple sclerosis. Profiled with immunoSEQ multiplex PCR; TCRdb holds only in-frame clones, not every one. The data contain 100,000 or so clones, roughly 91% of them singletons. This specimen consisted of peripheral blood, obtained in the first trimester of pregnancy. The receptors come from a female donor with multiple sclerosis, enrolled in a pregnancy study. CDR3s include the opening cysteine and the closing phenylalanine or tryptophan. A D gene is named only where the DNA matches it firmly. The size field is filled for only some rows; it gives once, few, many or a size class.

D gene: .; V gene: TRBV19; clone size: .; J gene: TRBJ2-1; CDR3 protein: CASSRGNEQFF; CDR3 DNA: TGTGCCAGTAGCCGGGGGAATGAGCAGTTCTTC
D gene: TRBD1; V gene: TRBV7-2; clone size: .; J gene: TRBJ1-4; CDR3 protein: CASSQGQYGEKLFF; CDR3 DNA: TGTGCCAGCAGCCAGGGACAGTACGGTGAAAAACTGTTTTTT
D gene: TRBD2; V gene: TRBV25-1; clone size: .; J gene: TRBJ2-1; CDR3 protein: CASSGPGGTSGDNEQFF; CDR3 DNA: TGTGCCAGCAGTGGCCCAGGGGGGACTAGCGGGGACAATGAGCAGTTCTTC
D gene: .; V gene: TRBV12-5; clone size: .; J gene: TRBJ2-3; CDR3 protein: CASGLVPGLRPDTQYF; CDR3 DNA: TGTGCTAGTGGTTTGGTGCCGGGACTCCGACCTGATACGCAGTATTTT
D gene: .; V gene: TRBV14; clone size: .; J gene: TRBJ1-1; CDR3 protein: CASSQDAGWYTEAFF; CDR3 DNA: TGTGCCAGCAGCCAAGACGCGGGGTGGTACACTGAAGCTTTCTTT
D gene: TRBD2; V gene: TRBV4-1; clone size: .; J gene: TRBJ2-5; CDR3 protein: CASSQDKGRGVQETQYF; CDR3 DNA: TGCGCCAGCAGCCAAGATAAGGGGCGGGGGGTCCAAGAGACCCAGTACTTC
D gene: .; V gene: TRBV6-6; clone size: .; J gene: TRBJ1-6; CDR3 protein: CASTHRDGSPLHF; CDR3 DNA: TGTGCCAGCACCCACAGGGATGGGTCACCCCTCCACTTT
D gene: .; V gene: TRBV5-1; clone size: .; J gene: TRBJ1-6; CDR3 protein: CASSLTTRYSPLHF; CDR3 DNA: TGCGCCAGCAGCTTGACAACCAGGTACTCACCCCTCCACTTT
D gene: .; V gene: TRBV19; clone size: .; J gene: TRBJ1-1; CDR3 protein: CASSILGIGQSNTEAFF; CDR3 DNA: TGTGCCAGTAGTATCTTGGGGATCGGACAGTCAAACACTGAAGCTTTCTTT
D gene: .; V gene: TRBV19; clone size: .; J gene: TRBJ1-1; CDR3 protein: CASSASGGTEAFF; CDR3 DNA: TGTGCCAGTAGTGCTAGCGGGGGGACTGAAGCTTTCTTT
D gene: .; V gene: TRBV29-1; clone size: .; J gene: TRBJ2-1; CDR3 protein: CSVARPPGNEQFF; CDR3 DNA: TGCAGCGTTGCCCGGCCACCAGGAAATGAGCAGTTCTTC
D gene: TRBD1; V gene: TRBV7-2; clone size: once; J gene: TRBJ1-5; CDR3 protein: CASSLAGTGGIRGQPQHF; CDR3 DNA: TGTGCCAGCAGCTTGGCGGGGACAGGGGGCATAAGGGGTCAGCCCCAGCATTTT
D gene: TRBD1; V gene: TRBV10-1; clone size: .; J gene: TRBJ2-3; CDR3 protein: CASRLFHLGTGSLVLSTDTQYF; CDR3 DNA: TGCGCCAGCCGATTGTTCCACCTCGGGACAGGGAGTCTCGTCCTTAGCACAGATACGCAGTATTTT
D gene: TRBD1; V gene: TRBV19; clone size: few; J gene: TRBJ1-5; CDR3 protein: CASTSGQKPQHF; CDR3 DNA: TGTGCCAGTACCTCGGGACAGAAGCCCCAGCATTTT
D gene: TRBD2; V gene: TRBV6-1; clone size: .; J gene: TRBJ2-1; CDR3 protein: CASETSGNYNEQFF; CDR3 DNA: TGTGCCAGCGAGACTAGCGGTAACTACAATGAGCAGTTCTTC
D gene: .; V gene: TRBV21-1; clone size: .; J gene: TRBJ1-4; CDR3 protein: CASLGGENRLGEKLFF; CDR3 DNA: TGTGCCAGCCTAGGAGGGGAGAATAGGCTTGGTGAAAAACTGTTTTTT
D gene: TRBD1; V gene: TRBV30; clone size: .; J gene: TRBJ2-7; CDR3 protein: CAWSARDRNSYEQYF; CDR3 DNA: TGTGCCTGGAGCGCTCGGGACAGGAACTCCTACGAGCAGTACTTC
D gene: .; V gene: TRBV5-4; clone size: .; J gene: TRBJ1-5; CDR3 protein: CATSRGSNQPQHF; CDR3 DNA: TGTGCCACAAGTCGGGGGTCCAATCAGCCCCAGCATTTT
D gene: .; V gene: TRBV2; clone size: .; J gene: TRBJ2-2; CDR3 protein: CASRQGTGELFF; CDR3 DNA: TGTGCCAGCAGACAGGGAACCGGGGAGCTGTTTTTT
D gene: .; V gene: TRBV7-3; clone size: .; J gene: TRBJ1-4; CDR3 protein: CASSLAAGEKLFF; CDR3 DNA: TGTGCCAGCAGCCTCGCCGCAGGGGAAAAACTGTTTTTT
D gene: .; V gene: TRBV15; clone size: .; J gene: TRBJ2-3; CDR3 protein: CATQSSGGTDTQYF; CDR3 DNA: TGTGCCACGCAAAGTAGCGGAGGCACAGATACGCAGTATTTT
D gene: TRBD2; V gene: TRBV7-9; clone size: .; J gene: TRBJ2-3; CDR3 protein: CASSPLAGGRGDTQYF; CDR3 DNA: TGTGCCAGCAGCCCGCTCGCGGGGGGGCGGGGAGATACGCAGTATTTT
D gene: TRBD2; V gene: TRBV19; clone size: .; J gene: TRBJ2-1; CDR3 protein: CASSIGGGGAREQFF; CDR3 DNA: TGTGCCAGTAGTATAGGCGGCGGGGGGGCCAGGGAGCAGTTCTTC
D gene: TRBD2; V gene: TRBV5-6; clone size: .; J gene: TRBJ2-3; CDR3 protein: CASSSPRGGDTQYF; CDR3 DNA: TGTGCCAGCAGCTCCCCCCGGGGGGGCGATACGCAGTATTTT
D gene: TRBD1; V gene: TRBV27; clone size: .; J gene: TRBJ2-7; CDR3 protein: CASSSQGAPYEQYF; CDR3 DNA: TGTGCCAGCAGTTCACAGGGGGCCCCCTACGAGCAGTACTTC
D gene: .; V gene: TRBV5-1; clone size: .; J gene: TRBJ1-6; CDR3 protein: CASSLDQAYNSPLHF; CDR3 DNA: TGCGCCAGCAGCTTGGACCAGGCCTATAATTCACCCCTCCACTTT
D gene: .; V gene: TRBV5-5; clone size: .; J gene: TRBJ1-1; CDR3 protein: CASSRRDSSFIEAFF; CDR3 DNA: TGTGCCAGCAGCCGAAGGGACTCGAGCTTCATTGAAGCTTTCTTT
D gene: .; V gene: TRBV6-6; clone size: .; J gene: TRBJ1-5; CDR3 protein: CASSYSRQINQPQHF; CDR3 DNA: TGTGCCAGCAGTTACTCGAGGCAGATCAATCAGCCCCAGCATTTT
D gene: .; V gene: TRBV5-6; clone size: .; J gene: TRBJ1-1; CDR3 protein: CASSLRFRMNTEAFF; CDR3 DNA: TGTGCCAGCAGCTTGCGGTTCCGCATGAACACTGAAGCTTTCTTT
D gene: .; V gene: TRBV13; clone size: .; J gene: TRBJ1-4; CDR3 protein: CASSPNGEGREKLFF; CDR3 DNA: TGTGCCAGCAGCCCGAACGGGGAAGGGCGTGAAAAACTGTTTTTT
D gene: TRBD1; V gene: TRBV9; clone size: .; J gene: TRBJ1-6; CDR3 protein: CASSQSTGAHNSPLHF; CDR3 DNA: TGTGCCAGCAGCCAAAGCACAGGGGCACATAATTCACCCCTCCACTTT